This TCR delta chain was observed in a study of γδ T cells in repeated Plasmodium falciparum infection. Study-wide context: Donors were malaria-exposed Malian children or age- and gender-matched Australian children. Four controlled malaria infections with P. falciparum NF54 spanned less than 800 days.

In its sample, this clone was seen a few times. Since a far larger clone is one base different, this is likely a read error. Other DNA variants within this sample encode the same CDR3. Sequencing covered both gamma and delta TCR chains per sample. TCRdb called clones anew from the multiplex PCR reads with CATT. The sample shows 90,000 to 95,000 delta-chain clones, roughly 0.98% of them seen only once. The sequencing input was gamma-delta T cells from blood. The receptor was isolated from a pool of human donors (malaria-infected and uninfected, not separated).

As DNA, the CDR3 is TGTGCCTGCGACACCGGACAATACTGGGGGATCCCTTCCCTCCGATACACCGATAAACTCATCTTT. Encoded protein: CACDTGQYWGIPSLRYTDKLIF. This chain links TRDV2 with TRDJ1; 10 nucleotides agree with TRDD3. The J gene, absent from TCRdb, was called here by matching the DNA to germline. Germline values: CDR1 GEAIGNYY, CDR2 EKD. The CDR3 is made up of 22 amino acids.